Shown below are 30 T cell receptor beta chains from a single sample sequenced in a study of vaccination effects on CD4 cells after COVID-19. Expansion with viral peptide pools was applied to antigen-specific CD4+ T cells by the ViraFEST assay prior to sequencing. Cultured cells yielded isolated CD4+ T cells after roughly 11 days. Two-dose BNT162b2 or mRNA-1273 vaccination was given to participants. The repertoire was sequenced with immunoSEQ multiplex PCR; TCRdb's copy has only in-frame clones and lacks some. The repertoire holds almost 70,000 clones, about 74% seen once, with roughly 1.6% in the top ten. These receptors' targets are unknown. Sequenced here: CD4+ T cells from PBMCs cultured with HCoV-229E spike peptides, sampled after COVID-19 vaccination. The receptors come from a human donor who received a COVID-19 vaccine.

This chain's CDR3 is CASSLSGRGIFTEAFF. CDR3 in DNA: TGTGCCAGCTCACTTTCGGGCAGGGGGATCTTTACTGAAGCTTTCTTT. This sequence joins TRBV18 and TRBJ1-1, with 7 bases fitting TRBD1. This CDR3 has 16 amino acids. The germline gives CDR1 KGHSH, CDR2 LQKENI. The trim removed 4 bases at V and 5 bases at J, leaving 13 bases unmatched.

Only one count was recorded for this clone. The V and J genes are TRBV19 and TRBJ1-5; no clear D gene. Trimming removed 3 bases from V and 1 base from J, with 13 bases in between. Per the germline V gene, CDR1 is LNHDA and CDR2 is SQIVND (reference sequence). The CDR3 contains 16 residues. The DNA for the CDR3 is TGTGCCAGTAGTATGACGGCGGGTCTCAGCAATCAGCCCCAGCATTTT. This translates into CASSMTAGLSNQPQHF.

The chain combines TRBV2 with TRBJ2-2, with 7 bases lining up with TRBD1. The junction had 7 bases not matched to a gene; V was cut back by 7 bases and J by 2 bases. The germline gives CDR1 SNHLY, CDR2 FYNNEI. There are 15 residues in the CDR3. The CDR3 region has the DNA TGTGCCAGCAAGAGACAGGGACCAAACACCGGGGAGCTGTTTTTT. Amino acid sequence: CASKRQGPNTGELFF.

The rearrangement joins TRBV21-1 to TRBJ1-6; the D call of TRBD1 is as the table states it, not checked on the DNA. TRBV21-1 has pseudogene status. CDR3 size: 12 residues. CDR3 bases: TGTGCCAGCAGCACGAACATGTCACCCCTCCACTTT. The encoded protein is CASSTNMSPLHF.

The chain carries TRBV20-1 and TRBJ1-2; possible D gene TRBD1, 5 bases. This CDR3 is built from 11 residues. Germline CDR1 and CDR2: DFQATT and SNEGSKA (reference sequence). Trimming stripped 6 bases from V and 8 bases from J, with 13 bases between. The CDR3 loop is CSAAGGIGYTF. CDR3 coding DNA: TGCAGTGCCGCGGGGGGAATCGGCTACACCTTC.

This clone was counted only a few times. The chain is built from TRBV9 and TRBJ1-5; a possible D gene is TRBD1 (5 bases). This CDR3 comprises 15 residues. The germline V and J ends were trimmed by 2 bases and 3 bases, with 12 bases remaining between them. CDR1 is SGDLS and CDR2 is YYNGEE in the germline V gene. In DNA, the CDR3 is TGTGCCAGCAGCGTTGGGACTGGCCACAATCAGCCCCAGCATTTT. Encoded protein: CASSVGTGHNQPQHF. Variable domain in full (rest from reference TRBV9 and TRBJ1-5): DSGVTQTPKHLITATGQRVTLRCSPRSGDLSVYWYQQSLDQGLQFLIQYYNGEERAKGNILERFSAQQFPDLHSELNLSSLELGDSALYFCASSVGTGHNQPQHFGDGTRLSIL.

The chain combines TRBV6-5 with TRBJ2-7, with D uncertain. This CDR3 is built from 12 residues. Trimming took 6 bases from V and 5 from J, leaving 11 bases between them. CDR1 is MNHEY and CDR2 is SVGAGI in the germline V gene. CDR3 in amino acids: CASRGPLDEQYV. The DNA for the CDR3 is TGTGCCAGCAGAGGCCCCCTCGACGAGCAGTACGTC.

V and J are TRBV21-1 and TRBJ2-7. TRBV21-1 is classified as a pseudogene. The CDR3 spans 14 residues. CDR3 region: CASSIPQGRDEQYV. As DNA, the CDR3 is TGTGCCAGCAGCATACCACAGGGGAGGGACGAGCAGTACGTC.

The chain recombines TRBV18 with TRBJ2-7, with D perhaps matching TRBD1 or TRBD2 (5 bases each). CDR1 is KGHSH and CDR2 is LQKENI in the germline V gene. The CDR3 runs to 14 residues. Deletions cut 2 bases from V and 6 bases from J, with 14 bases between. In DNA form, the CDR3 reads TGTGCCAGCTCACCAGTCGCCACTGGGGGCGAGCAGTACGTC. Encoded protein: CASSPVATGGEQYV.

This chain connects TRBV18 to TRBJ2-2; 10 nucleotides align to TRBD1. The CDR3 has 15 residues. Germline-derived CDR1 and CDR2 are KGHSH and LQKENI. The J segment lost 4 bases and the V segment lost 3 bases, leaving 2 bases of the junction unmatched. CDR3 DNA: TGTGCCAGCTCACCGGGACAGGGGCCCACCGGGGAGCTGTTTTTT. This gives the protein CASSPGQGPTGELFF.

CDR3 in DNA: TGTGCCAGCAGTGGAAATGCGGGGGGGGCCTACAATGAGCAGTTCTTC. This gives the protein CASSGNAGGAYNEQFF. The V gene is TRBV6-1, the J gene TRBJ2-1; the match to TRBD2 covers 9 bases. V was pared by 4 bases and J by 2 bases, with 6 bases of the junction left unmatched. The CDR3 has 16 amino acids. Germline lookup yields CDR1 MNHNS and CDR2 SASEGT.

CDR3 DNA sequence: TGCGCCAGTAGCTCCGGGACAGGGAACAATCAGCCCCAGCATTTT. Protein sequence: CASSSGTGNNQPQHF. The chain has TRBV10-1 and TRBJ1-5; 9 bases align to TRBD1. This CDR3 spans 15 amino acids. The germline gives CDR1 WNHNN, CDR2 SYGVQD (reference sequence). After removal of 9 bases from V and 3 bases from J, the junction contained 9 bases not matched to a gene.

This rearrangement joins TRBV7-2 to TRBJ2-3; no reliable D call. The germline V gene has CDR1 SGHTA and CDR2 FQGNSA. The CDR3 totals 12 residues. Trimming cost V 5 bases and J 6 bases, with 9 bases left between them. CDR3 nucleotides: TGTGCCAGCAGCCCACTACGGGATACGCAGTATTTT. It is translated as CASSPLRDTQYF.

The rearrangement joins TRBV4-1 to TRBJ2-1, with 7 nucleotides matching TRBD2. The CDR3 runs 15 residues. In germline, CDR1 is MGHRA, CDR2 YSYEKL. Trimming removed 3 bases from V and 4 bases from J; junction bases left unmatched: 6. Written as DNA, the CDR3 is TGCGCCAGCAGCCATCCCGGGACTACTTACAATGAGCAGTTCTTC. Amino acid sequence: CASSHPGTTYNEQFF.

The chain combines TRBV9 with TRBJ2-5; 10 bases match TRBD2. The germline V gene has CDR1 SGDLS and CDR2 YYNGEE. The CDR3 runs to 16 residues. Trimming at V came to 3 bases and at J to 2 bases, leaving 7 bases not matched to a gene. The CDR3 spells CASSALAGGGQETQYF. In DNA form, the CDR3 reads TGTGCCAGCAGCGCATTAGCGGGGGGTGGGCAAGAGACCCAGTACTTC.

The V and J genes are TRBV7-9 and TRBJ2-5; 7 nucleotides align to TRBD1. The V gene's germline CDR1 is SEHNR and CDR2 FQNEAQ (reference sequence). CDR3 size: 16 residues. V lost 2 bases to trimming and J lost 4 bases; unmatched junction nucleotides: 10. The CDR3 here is CASSLSGRGSGETQYF. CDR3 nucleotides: TGTGCCAGCAGCTTAAGCGGCAGGGGGAGTGGAGAGACCCAGTACTTC.

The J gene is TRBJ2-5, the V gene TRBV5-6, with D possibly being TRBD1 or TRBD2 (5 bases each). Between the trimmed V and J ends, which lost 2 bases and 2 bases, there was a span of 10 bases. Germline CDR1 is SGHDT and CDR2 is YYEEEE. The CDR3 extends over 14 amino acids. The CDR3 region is CASSFGTEQETQYF. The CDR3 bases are TGTGCCAGCAGCTTCGGGACGGAACAAGAGACCCAGTACTTC.

As DNA, the CDR3 is TGTGCCACCAGTGATACACTAGCGGGGGCTCAGAATGAGCAGTTCTTC. Translated, it gives CATSDTLAGAQNEQFF. The gene calls are TRBV24-1 and TRBJ2-1, with TRBD2 identical over 11 bases. This CDR3 is built from 16 residues. J was trimmed by 7 bases and V by 3 bases; bases with no gene match: 7. The germline V gene encodes CDR1 KGHDR and CDR2 SFDVKD.

CDR3 region: CASCWGQGRQPQHF. The CDR3 DNA sequence: TGTGCCAGCTGCTGGGGACAGGGAAGACAGCCCCAGCATTTT. The V gene is TRBV28, the J gene TRBJ1-5; TRBD1 matches at 9 bases. Trimming removed 8 bases from V and 7 bases from J; junction bases left unmatched: 9. The CDR3 totals 14 residues. The germline gives CDR1 MDHEN, CDR2 SYDVKM. The full variable domain, with the rest looked up from reference TRBV28 and TRBJ1-5, is DVKVTQSSRYLVKRTGEKVFLECVQDMDHENMFWYRQDPGLGLRLIYFSYDVKMKEKGDIPEGYSVSREKKERFSLILESASTNQTSMYLCASCWGQGRQPQHFGDGTRLSIL.

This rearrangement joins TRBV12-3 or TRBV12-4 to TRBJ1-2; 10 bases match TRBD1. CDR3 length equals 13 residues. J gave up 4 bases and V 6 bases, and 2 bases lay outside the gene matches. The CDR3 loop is CASRTGGSYGYTF. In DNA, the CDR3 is TGTGCCAGCAGGACAGGGGGCTCCTATGGCTACACCTTC.

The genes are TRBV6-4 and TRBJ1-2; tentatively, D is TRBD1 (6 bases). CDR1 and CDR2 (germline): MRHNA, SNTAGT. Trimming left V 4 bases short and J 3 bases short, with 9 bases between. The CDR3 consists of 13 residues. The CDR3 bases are TGTGCCAGCAGTGCTGGGGGCCACTATGGCTACACCTTC. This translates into CASSAGGHYGYTF.

Here the CDR3 DNA reads TGTGCCAGCAGCCACCTACAGGGGTACGAGCAGTACGTC. Its protein product is CASSHLQGYEQYV. The chain couples TRBV14 to TRBJ2-7; 7 bases map to TRBD1. The J segment lost 4 bases and the V segment lost 3 bases, leaving 3 bases of the junction unmatched. Germline lookup yields CDR1 SGHDN and CDR2 FVKESK. The CDR3 extends over 13 amino acids.

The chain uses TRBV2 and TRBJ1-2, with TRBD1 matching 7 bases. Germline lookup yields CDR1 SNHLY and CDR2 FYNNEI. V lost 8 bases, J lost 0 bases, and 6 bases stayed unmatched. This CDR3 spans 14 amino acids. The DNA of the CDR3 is TGTGCCAGCCCCCCCGGGACAGCTAACTATGGCTACACCTTC. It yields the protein CASPPGTANYGYTF.

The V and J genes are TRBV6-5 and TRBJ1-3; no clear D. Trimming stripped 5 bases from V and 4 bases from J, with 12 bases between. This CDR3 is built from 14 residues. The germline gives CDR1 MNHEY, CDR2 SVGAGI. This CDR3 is CASSLSVWGNTIYF. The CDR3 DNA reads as TGTGCCAGCAGTCTCTCCGTGTGGGGAAACACCATATATTTT.

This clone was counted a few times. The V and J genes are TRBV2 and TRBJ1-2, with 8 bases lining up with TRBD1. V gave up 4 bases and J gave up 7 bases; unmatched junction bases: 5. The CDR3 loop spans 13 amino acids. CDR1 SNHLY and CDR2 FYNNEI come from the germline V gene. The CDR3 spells CASSGQGATGYTF. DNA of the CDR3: TGTGCCAGCAGTGGTCAGGGGGCGACTGGCTACACCTTC.

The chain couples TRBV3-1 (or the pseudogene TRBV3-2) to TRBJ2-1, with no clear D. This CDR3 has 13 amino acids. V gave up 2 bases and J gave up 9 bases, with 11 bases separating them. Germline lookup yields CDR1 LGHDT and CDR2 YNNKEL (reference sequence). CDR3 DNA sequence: TGTGCCAGCAGCCAAATGTTAACCAGTGAGCAGTTCTTC. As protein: CASSQMLTSEQFF.

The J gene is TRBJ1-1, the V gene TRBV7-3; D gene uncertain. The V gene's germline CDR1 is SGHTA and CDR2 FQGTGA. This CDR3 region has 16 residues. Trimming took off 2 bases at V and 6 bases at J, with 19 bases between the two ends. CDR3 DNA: TGTGCCAGCAGCTTATCCCGGACCACTTCAGGCGCTGAAGCTTTCTTT. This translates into CASSLSRTTSGAEAFF.

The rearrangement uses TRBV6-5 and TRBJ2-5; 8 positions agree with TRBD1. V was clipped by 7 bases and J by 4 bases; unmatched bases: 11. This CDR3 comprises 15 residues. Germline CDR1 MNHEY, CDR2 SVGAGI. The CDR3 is CASKTVDRVVETQYF. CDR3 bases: TGTGCCAGCAAAACGGTGGACAGGGTGGTAGAGACCCAGTACTTC.

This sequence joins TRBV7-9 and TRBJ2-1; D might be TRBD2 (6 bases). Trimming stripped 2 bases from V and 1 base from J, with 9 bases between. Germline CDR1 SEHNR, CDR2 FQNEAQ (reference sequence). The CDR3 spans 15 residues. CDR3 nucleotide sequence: TGTGCCAGCAGCTTAAAGGCGGGATCCTACAATGAGCAGTTCTTC. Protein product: CASSLKAGSYNEQFF.

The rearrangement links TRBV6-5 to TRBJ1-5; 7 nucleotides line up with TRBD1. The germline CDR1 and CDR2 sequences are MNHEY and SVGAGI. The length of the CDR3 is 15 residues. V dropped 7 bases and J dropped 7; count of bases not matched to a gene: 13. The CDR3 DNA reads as TGTGCCAGCAAACTAACGACAGGGACGTACCAGCCCCAGCATTTT. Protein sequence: CASKLTTGTYQPQHF.